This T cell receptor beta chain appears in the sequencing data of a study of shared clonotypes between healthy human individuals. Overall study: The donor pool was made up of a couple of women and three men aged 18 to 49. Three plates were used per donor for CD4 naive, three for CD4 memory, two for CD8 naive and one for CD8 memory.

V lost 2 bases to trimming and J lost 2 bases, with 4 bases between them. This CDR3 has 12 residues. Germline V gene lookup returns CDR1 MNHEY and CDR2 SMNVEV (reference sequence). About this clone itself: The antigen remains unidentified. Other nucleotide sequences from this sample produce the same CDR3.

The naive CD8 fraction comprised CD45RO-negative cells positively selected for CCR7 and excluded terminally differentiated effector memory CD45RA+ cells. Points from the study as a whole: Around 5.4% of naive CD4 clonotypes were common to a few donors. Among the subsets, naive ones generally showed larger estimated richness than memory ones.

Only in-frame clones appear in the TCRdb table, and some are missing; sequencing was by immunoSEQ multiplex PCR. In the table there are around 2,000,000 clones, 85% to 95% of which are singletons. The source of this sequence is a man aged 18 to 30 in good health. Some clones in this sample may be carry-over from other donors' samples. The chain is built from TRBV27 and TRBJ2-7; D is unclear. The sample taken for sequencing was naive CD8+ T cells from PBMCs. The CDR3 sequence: CASSLPAYEQYF. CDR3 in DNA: TGTGCCAGCAGTTTACCAGCCTACGAGCAGTACTTC.